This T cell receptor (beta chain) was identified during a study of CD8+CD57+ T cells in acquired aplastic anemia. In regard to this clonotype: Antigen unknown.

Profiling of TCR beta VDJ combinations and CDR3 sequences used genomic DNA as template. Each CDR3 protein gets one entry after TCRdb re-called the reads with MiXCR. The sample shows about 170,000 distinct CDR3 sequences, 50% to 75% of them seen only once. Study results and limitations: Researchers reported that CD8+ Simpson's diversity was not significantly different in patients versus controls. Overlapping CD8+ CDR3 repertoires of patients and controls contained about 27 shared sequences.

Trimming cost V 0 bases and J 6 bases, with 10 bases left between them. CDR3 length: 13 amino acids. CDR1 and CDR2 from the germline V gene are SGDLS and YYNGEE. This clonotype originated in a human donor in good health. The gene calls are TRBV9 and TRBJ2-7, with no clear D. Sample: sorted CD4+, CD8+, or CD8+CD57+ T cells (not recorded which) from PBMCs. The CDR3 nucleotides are TGTGCCAGCAGCGTAGGTGTGGCCACCGAGCAGTACTTC. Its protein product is CASSVGVATEQYF.